These 2 T cell receptor beta chains were all obtained from the same sample, sequenced in a study of blood T cell repertoires in COVID-19. Libraries were prepared by immunoSEQ multiplex PCR; TCRdb keeps only in-frame clonotypes and omits some of them. The sample shows 85,000 to 100,000 clones, 65% to 90% of them seen only once. Sequencing was performed on peripheral blood. Receptors were obtained from a man aged 60 to 69 with acute or convalescent COVID-19.

CDR3 DNA sequence: TGTGCCAGCTCACCAGCAGGGGCGGTCTACGAGCAGTACTTC. Protein sequence: CASSPAGAVYEQYF. This chain connects TRBV18 to TRBJ2-7, with D maybe TRBD1 (6 bases). The germline CDR1 and CDR2 sequences are KGHSH and LQKENI. V dropped 2 bases and J dropped 3 bases, with 11 bases sitting between them. There are 14 residues in the CDR3.

This chain links TRBV20-1 with TRBJ2-1; D uncertain. This CDR3 contains 11 residues. Trimming shortened V by 6 bases and J by 6 bases, and 9 bases separated the two germline ends. Germline assignment: CDR1 DFQATT and CDR2 SNEGSKA (reference sequence). CDR3 protein: CSAHRGNEQFF. DNA for the CDR3: TGCAGTGCCCATCGAGGCAATGAGCAGTTCTTC.